The clone carrying this T cell receptor beta chain was counted ten times or more. Its specificity is not known. The data were obtained in a study of T cells in Graves' hyperthyroidism and ophthalmopathy. Points from the study as a whole: Model predictions of ophthalmopathy came a median approximately 6.5 months before onset.

The length of the CDR3 is 14 residues. The germline CDR1 and CDR2 sequences are SGDLS and YYNGEE. V shed 7 bases and J 10 bases; nucleotides not matched to a gene: 11. The authors obtained PBMCs from 7.5 to 10 ml of fresh peripheral blood. From RNA transcripts, TCR beta CDR3 regions were amplified. First-round RT-PCR with HTBI primers amplified the TCR CDR3 region. TCRdb re-called the multiplex PCR reads through MiXCR, storing one row per CDR3 protein. The profile shows approximately 630,000 distinct CDR3 sequences, 15% to 20% of them singletons. The sequence came from a woman aged 25 to 39 with Graves' hyperthyroidism. Sample: blood. The chain is built from TRBV9 and TRBJ2-1, with 10 bases lining up with TRBD2. CDR3 nucleotides: TGTGCCAGCTCTACAGCGGGAGGGCCAAGGGAGCAGTTCTTC. This encodes CASSTAGGPREQFF.